This TCR beta chain was sequenced for a study of blood T cell repertoires in COVID-19. Under the authors' procedure: Nucleated cell number was recorded as an estimate derived from reference gene primer amplification. Sequenced by immunoSEQ multiplex PCR; TCRdb stores in-frame clones only, minus some. D and trimming were read from the DNA, whereas the V and J calls and clone size are those reported in that table. Here the sample spans about 200,000 clones, around 80% being singletons. The CDR3 has 13 amino acids. This clone was seen a handful of times. Sequencing input: peripheral blood. This TCR was recovered from a woman older than 75 with acute or convalescent COVID-19. The V gene is TRBV21-1, the J gene TRBJ1-4; the table's TRBD1 call for D was not verified on the DNA. TRBV21-1 is a pseudogene locus. CDR3 nucleotides: TGTGCCAGCAGCATCGACAGGTTCGAAAAACTGTTTTTT. It encodes CASSIDRFEKLFF.